The entry that follows covers one TCR beta chain sequence. Antigen unknown. The sample comes from a study of shared clonotypes between healthy human individuals. The study's findings and limits: Generation probability values for non-shared clonotypes were lower than those for clonotypes shared by all four donors. Richness estimates generally favored naive over memory subsets. A handful of donors showed sharing of about 4.7% of naive CD4 clonotypes.

The CDR3 runs 16 residues. Germline V lookup: CDR1 SEHNR, CDR2 FQNEAQ (reference sequence). The V and J ends lost 5 bases and 4 bases respectively, with 18 bases between them. Generated by immunoSEQ multiplex PCR, the TCRdb table keeps only in-frame clones and is missing some. This sample carries about 550,000 clones, over 95% of them seen once, and the ten largest clones take roughly 0.1%. The naive CD8 fraction comprised CD45RO-negative cells positively selected for CCR7 and excluded terminally differentiated effector memory CD45RA+ cells. Adults of Caucasian background living in Nashville, Tennessee made up all donors.

The sequence came from a woman aged 25 to 39 in good health. V usage is TRBV7-9 and J usage is TRBJ2-1; D is perhaps TRBD1 (6 bases). The specimen sequenced was naive CD8+ T cells sorted from blood. The DNA of the CDR3 is TGTGCCAGCAGCCCAAAGCGACTCCAGGGGTACAATGAGCAGTTCTTC. Amino acids: CASSPKRLQGYNEQFF.